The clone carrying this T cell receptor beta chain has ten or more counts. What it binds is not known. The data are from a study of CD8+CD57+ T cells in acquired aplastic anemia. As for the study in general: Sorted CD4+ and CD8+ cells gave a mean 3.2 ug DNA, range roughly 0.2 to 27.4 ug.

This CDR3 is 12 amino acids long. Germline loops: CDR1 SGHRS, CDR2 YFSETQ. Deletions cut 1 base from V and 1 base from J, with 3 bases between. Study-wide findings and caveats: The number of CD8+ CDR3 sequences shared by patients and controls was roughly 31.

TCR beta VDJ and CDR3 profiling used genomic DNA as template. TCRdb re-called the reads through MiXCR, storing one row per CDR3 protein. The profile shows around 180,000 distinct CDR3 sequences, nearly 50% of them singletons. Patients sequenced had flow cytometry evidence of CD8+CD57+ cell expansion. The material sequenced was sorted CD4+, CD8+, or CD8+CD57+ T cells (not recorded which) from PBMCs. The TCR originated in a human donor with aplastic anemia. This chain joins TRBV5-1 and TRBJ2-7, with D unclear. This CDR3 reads CASSLFSYEQYF. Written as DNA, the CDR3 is TGCGCCAGCAGCTTGTTTTCCTACGAGCAGTACTTC.